This TCR beta chain emerged from a study of CD8 T cells in Susac syndrome. When the RNA was reverse transcribed, random hexamers were used with an input of roughly 0.45 to 1 ug. immunoSEQ multiplex PCR amplified TCR beta CDR3 across 54 Vbeta, 13 Jbeta. Each CDR3 protein gets one entry after TCRdb re-called the immunoSEQ multiplex PCR reads with MiXCR. The sample comprises over 350,000 distinct CDR3 sequences, approximately 89% of which are singletons, and approximately 0.11% rests with the top ten. This CDR3 has 13 amino acids. V was clipped by 3 bases and J by 8 bases, with 14 bases between them. Germline assignment: CDR1 GTSNPN and CDR2 SVGIG (reference sequence). Worth noting for this clonotype: Its antigen is unknown.

Study-wide points: The study recognized that the number of individuals in its TCR sequencing and HLA analysis was relatively small.

The receptor's source is a human donor with multiple sclerosis. The chain is built from TRBV30 and TRBJ2-1; unclear D gene. The source material was CD8+ T cells from PBMCs. CDR3 protein: CAWSPPLRYEQFF. Written as DNA, the CDR3 is TGTGCCTGGAGCCCCCCTCTTCGGTATGAGCAGTTCTTC.